The sequence of this T cell receptor (beta chain) was determined in a study of T cells in Graves' hyperthyroidism and ophthalmopathy (dated by TCRdb to 2018 to 2020). About the investigation overall: Peripheral blood was sampled at the time of initial diagnosis, prior to any treatment. A discovery cohort of roughly 100 patients, roughly 45 with Graves' ophthalmopathy and approximately 57 with stable Graves' hyperthyroidism, was used to find distinguishing TCR V-J signatures. Prospective prediction of ophthalmopathy was tested in an independent validation cohort of some 20 hyperthyroidism patients and roughly 16 patients who later progressed to ophthalmopathy. For training and testing, the 80 to 100 patients in the discovery cohort were randomly divided in a 7:3 ratio. The study also compared thyroid tissue and blood T-cell repertoires from five or six Graves' hyperthyroidism patients. After sampling, hyperthyroidism patients received methimazole starting at 30 mg daily, and ophthalmopathy patients received high-dose intravenous methylprednisolone. The paper reports TCR Vbeta CDR3 sequencing of fewer than 150 peripheral blood samples: fewer than 50 ophthalmopathy, about 75 hyperthyroidism and 17 progressor patients. The investigation overall reported the following: A 13 V-J signature model separated ophthalmopathy from stable hyperthyroidism, with approximately 87% sensitivity and 81% to 82% specificity in cross-validation and 80%/75% in testing. No statistical method was used to set the sample size in advance, and investigators knew the group allocation. In validation, the model predicted progression to ophthalmopathy a median of 6.5 months before onset, with about 70% sensitivity and almost 75% specificity. Most expanded thyroid clonotypes (frequency above 0.001) were also detected in blood, suggesting blood repertoires may reflect thyroid immune responses.

The CDR3 covers 16 residues, taking in both the cysteine and the phenylalanine. Only the CDR3 DNA is retained, 48 bases long and in frame from the first base. At the junction V is shortened by 3 bases and J by 3 bases, with 21 bases in between. CDR1 and CDR2, looked up from the germline V gene (reference sequence), are DFQATT and SNEGSKA. Ophthalmopathy patients had moderately to severely active disease, Clinical Activity Score of at least 3, NOSPECS grade of at least 4, and duration under 3 months. Patients with uncontrolled infections, other autoimmune diseases, pregnancy or lactation were excluded. Diagnoses were based on clinical symptoms, serum thyroxine and TRAb, thyroid ultrasound and orbital computed tomography. PBMCs were separated from roughly 9.3 ml of fresh peripheral blood using Ficoll-Paque density gradient centrifugation. Total RNA was extracted with Trizol reagent, and quality was checked on an Agilent 2100 Bioanalyzer.

TCR beta CDR3 regions were amplified from RNA transcripts. The first round of RT-PCR for the TCR CDR3 was performed with the HTBI primer set and the Qiagen OneStep RT-PCR kit. Libraries were constructed in a second round of multiplex PCR, after which size selection and purification were performed. Libraries were sequenced paired-end with 100 bp reads on an Illumina HiSeq2000. In the authors' own workflow: SOAPnuke was used to process the raw data, removing reads that contained adapters or uncalled bases, had a mean Phred below 15, or lacked an exact match to the constant primer or identifier. High-quality paired reads were merged with COPE v1.2.5, and unique nucleotide sequences were defined as clonotypes. MiTCR v1.1 was used to align the clonotypes against IMGT TRBV, TRBD and TRBJ reference segments. The analysis included only V-J combinations with a frequency above 0.0001, which together covered 99% to 99.2% of the repertoires. A TCS score was defined as the ratio between F50 (clonal expansion) and ExV (chaos), using BLOSUM62-based TCRdist between CDR3 peptides within each V-J. Welch's t-statistics and random forest reduced roughly 540 V-J features to 10 to 15, which were used in a naive Bayes classifier (R e1071). Using fastp at Q25 and MiXCR, TCRdb reprocessed the public reads and kept productive beta chains. Entries are consolidated by CDR3 protein sequence, retaining the most common genes and DNA. Here the V and J calls rest on TCRdb's processing, not on the authors' analysis. This sample gives around 240,000 distinct CDR3 sequences in total; about 15% of them show up just once. The ten largest clonotypes hold 25% to 30% of the sample.

This clonotype was seen many times. The clone's antigen remains unknown. No base quality values were provided; no much bigger clone lies one nucleotide off. Specimen: blood. The chain is encoded by TRBV20-1 joined to TRBJ2-7, with an unclear D gene assignment. The clonotype originates from a woman younger than 30 with Graves' ophthalmopathy. Here the CDR3 is given as CSARAGFQRTLYEQYF. The nucleotide sequence reads TGCAGTGCTAGGGCAGGTTTTCAAAGGACCCTCTACGAGCAGTACTTC.